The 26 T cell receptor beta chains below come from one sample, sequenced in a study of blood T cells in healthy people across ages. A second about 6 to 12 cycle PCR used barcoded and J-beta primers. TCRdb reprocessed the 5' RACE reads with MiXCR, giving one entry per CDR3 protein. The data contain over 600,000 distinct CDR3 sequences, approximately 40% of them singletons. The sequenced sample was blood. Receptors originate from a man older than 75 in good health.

In nucleotides, the CDR3 is TGCAGTGCTAGAGGTTGGGACAATCAGCCCCAGCATTTT. Its protein is CSARGWDNQPQHF. The chain links TRBV20-1 to TRBJ1-5; D uncertain. Trimming stripped 1 base from V and 3 bases from J, with 7 bases between. This CDR3 has 13 residues. The germline gives CDR1 DFQATT, CDR2 SNEGSKA (reference sequence).

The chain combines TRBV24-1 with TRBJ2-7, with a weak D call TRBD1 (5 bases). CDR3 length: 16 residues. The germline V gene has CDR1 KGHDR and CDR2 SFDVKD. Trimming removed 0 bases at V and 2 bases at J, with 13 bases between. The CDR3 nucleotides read TGTGCCACCAGTGATTTGCCGGGTTTGGGGCCCTACGAGCAGTACTTC. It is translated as CATSDLPGLGPYEQYF.

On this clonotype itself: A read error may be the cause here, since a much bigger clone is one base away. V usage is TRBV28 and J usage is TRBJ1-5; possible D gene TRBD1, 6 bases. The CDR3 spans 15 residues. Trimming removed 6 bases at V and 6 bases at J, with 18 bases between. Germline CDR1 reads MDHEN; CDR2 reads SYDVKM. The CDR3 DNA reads TGTGCCAGCAGCCGGGCCCTTGGGGGCGGTCAGCCCCAGCATTTT. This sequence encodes CASSRALGGGQPQHF.

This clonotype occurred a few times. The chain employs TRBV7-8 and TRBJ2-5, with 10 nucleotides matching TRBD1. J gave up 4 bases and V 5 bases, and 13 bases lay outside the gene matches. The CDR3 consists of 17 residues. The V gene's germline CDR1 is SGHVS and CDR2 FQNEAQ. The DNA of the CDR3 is TGTGCCAGCAGCCAGATACCCGGGACAGGGGACCGAGAGACCCAGTACTTC. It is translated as CASSQIPGTGDRETQYF.

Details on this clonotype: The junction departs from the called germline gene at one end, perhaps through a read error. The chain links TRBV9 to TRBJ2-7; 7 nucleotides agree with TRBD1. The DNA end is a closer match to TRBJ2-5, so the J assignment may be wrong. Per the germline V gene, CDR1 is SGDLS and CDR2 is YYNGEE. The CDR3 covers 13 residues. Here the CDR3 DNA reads TGTGCCTGCAGCCCCACAGGGGATGGGACCCAGTACTTC. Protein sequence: CACSPTGDGTQYF.

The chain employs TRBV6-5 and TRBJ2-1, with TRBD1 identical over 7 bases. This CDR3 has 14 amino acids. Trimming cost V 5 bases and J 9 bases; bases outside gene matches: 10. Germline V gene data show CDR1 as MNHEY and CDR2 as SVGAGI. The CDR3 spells CASSKDRVRVEQFF. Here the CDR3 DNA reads TGTGCCAGCAGTAAAGACAGGGTCAGGGTTGAGCAGTTCTTC.

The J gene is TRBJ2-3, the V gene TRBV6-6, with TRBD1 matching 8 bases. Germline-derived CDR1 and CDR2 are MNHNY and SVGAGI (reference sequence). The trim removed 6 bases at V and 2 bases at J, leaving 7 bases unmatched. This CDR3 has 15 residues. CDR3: CASSPTGGATDTQYF. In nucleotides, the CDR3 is TGTGCCAGCAGCCCCACAGGGGGTGCCACAGATACGCAGTATTTT.

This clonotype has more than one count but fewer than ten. The CDR3 DNA reads TGTGCCAGCAACCCTAGCGGGAGGAGGTCAGATACGCAGTATTTT. Residues: CASNPSGRRSDTQYF. The genes are TRBV6-2 or TRBV6-3 and TRBJ2-3; 11 positions match TRBD2. The V segment lost 7 bases and the J segment 4 bases; nucleotides outside the gene matches: 7. Germline V CDR1 and CDR2: MNHEY, SVGEGT. This CDR3 has 15 residues.

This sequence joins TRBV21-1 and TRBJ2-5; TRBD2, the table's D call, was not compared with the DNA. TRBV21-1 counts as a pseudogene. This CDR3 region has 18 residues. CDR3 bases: TGTGCCAGCAGCAAATGGATAGCGGGGGGGCCTTACAGACAGACCCAGTACTTC. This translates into CASSKWIAGGPYRQTQYF.

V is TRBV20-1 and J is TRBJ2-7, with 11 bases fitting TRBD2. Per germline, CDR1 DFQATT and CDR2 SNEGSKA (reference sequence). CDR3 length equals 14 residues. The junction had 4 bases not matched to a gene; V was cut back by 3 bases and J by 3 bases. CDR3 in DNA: TGCAGTGCTAGCCCCGGGACTAGCGGCTACGAGCAGTACTTC. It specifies CSASPGTSGYEQYF.

The CDR3 DNA sequence: TGTGCCACCAGCAGAGGACAGGGGGGTAACATGAACACTGAAGCTTTCTTT. It codes for CATSRGQGGNMNTEAFF. The V and J genes are TRBV15 and TRBJ1-1; 9 nucleotides match TRBD1. J lost 0 bases, V lost 1 base, and 6 bases had no gene match. This CDR3 contains 17 residues. CDR1 LNHNV and CDR2 YYDKDF come from the germline V gene (reference sequence). Based on the CDR3 plus reference TRBV15 and TRBJ1-1, the full variable domain is DAMVIQNPRYQVTQFGKPVTLSCSQTLNHNVMYWYQQKSSQAPKLLFHYYDKDFNNEADTPDNFQSRRPNTSFCFLDIRSPGLGDTAMYLCATSRGQGGNMNTEAFFGQGTRLTVV.

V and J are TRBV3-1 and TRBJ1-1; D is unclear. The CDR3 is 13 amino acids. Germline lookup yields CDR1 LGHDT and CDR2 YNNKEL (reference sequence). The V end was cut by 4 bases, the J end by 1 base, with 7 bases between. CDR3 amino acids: CASSPHPNTEAFF. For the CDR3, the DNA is TGTGCCAGCAGCCCCCATCCGAACACTGAAGCTTTCTTT. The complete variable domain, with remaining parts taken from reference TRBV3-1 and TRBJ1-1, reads DTAVSQTPKYLVTQMGNDKSIKCEQNLGHDTMYWYKQDSKKFLKIMFSYNNKELIINETVPNRFSPKSPDKAHLNLHINSLELGDSAVYFCASSPHPNTEAFFGQGTRLTVV.

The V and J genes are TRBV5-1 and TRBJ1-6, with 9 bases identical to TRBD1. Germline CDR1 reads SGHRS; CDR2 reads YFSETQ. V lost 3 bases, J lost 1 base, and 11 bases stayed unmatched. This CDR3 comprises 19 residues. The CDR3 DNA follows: TGCGCCAGCAGCTCGCCGTGGACAGGGGCACTGTCCTATAATTCACCCCTCCACTTT. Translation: CASSSPWTGALSYNSPLHF.

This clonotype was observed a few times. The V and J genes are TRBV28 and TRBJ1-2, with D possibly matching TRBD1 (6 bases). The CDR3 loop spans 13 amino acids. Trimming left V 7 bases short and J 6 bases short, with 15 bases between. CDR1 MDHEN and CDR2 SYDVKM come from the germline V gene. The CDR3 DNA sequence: TGTGCCAGCATTTCCTTAGGGGGTAATGGCTACACCTTC. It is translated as CASISLGGNGYTF.

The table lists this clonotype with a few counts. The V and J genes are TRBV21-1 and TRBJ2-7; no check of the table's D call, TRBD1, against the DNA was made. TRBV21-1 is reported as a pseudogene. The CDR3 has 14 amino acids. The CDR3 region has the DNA TGTGCCAGCAGCAAGGAGACAGGGGGCAGCGAGCAGTACTTC. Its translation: CASSKETGGSEQYF.

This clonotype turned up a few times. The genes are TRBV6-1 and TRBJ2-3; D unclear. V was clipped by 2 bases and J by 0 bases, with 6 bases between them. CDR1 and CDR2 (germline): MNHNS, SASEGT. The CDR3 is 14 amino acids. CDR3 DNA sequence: TGTGCCAGCAGTGAAATGTTCAGCACAGATACGCAGTATTTT. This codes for CASSEMFSTDTQYF.

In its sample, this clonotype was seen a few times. The CDR3 is CATSDEREASYNEQFF. The CDR3, as DNA: TGTGCCACCAGTGACGAGCGGGAGGCCTCCTACAATGAGCAGTTCTTC. The rearrangement joins TRBV24-1 to TRBJ2-1, with 9 bases fitting TRBD2. There are 16 residues in the CDR3. CDR1 is KGHDR, CDR2 SFDVKD, per germline. V was clipped by 4 bases and J by 0 bases; unmatched bases: 3.

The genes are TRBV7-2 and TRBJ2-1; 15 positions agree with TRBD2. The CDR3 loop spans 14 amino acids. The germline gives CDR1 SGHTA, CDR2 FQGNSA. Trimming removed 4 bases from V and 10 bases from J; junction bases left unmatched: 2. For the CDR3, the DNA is TGTGCCAGCAGCTCGGGACTAGCGGGGGGAGAGCAGTTCTTC. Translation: CASSSGLAGGEQFF.

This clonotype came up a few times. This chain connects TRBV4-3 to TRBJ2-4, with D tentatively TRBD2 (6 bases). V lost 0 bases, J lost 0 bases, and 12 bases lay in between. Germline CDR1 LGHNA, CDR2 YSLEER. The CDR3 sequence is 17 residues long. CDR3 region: CASSQESSGLAKNIQYF. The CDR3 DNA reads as TGCGCCAGCAGCCAAGAAAGTAGCGGTTTAGCCAAAAACATTCAGTACTTC.

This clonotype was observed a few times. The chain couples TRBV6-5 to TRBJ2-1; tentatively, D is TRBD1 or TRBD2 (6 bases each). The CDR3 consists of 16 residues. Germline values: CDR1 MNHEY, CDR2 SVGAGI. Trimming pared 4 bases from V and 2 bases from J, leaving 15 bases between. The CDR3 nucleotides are TGTGCCAGCAGTTCAGCTATGGGGGGCGCCTACAATGAGCAGTTCTTC. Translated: CASSSAMGGAYNEQFF.

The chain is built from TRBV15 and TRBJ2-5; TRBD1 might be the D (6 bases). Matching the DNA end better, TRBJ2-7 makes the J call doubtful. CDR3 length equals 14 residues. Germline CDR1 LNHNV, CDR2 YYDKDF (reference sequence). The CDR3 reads CATSRGQGRGEQYF. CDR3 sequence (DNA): TGTGCCACCAGCAGAGGGCAGGGGCGCGGCGAGCAGTACTTC.

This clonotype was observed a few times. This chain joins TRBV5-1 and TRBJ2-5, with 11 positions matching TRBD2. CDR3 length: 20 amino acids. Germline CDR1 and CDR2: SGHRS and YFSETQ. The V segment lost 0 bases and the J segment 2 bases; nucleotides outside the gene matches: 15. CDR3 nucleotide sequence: TGCGCCAGCAGCTTGGGGCGACTAGCGGGGAACCAAGGGGCACAAGAGACCCAGTACTTC. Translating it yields CASSLGRLAGNQGAQETQYF.

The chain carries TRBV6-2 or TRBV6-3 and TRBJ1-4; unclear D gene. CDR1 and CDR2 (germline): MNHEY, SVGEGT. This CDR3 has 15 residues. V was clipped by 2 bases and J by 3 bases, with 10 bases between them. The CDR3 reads CASSYEGKPNEKLFF. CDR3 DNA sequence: TGTGCCAGCAGTTACGAGGGAAAGCCTAATGAAAAACTGTTTTTT.

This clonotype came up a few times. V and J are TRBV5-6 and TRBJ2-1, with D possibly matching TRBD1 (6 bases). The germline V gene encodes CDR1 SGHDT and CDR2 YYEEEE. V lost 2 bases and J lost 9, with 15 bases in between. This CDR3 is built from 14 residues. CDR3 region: CASSLEQGWSEQFF. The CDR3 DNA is TGTGCCAGCAGCTTAGAACAGGGATGGAGTGAGCAGTTCTTC.

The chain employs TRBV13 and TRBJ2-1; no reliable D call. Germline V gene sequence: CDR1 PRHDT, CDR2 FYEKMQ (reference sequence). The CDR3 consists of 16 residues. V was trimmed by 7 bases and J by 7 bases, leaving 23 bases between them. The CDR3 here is CASNLRLTPTSNEQFF. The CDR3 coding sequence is TGTGCCAGCAACCTTAGACTTACTCCCACAAGTAATGAGCAGTTCTTC.

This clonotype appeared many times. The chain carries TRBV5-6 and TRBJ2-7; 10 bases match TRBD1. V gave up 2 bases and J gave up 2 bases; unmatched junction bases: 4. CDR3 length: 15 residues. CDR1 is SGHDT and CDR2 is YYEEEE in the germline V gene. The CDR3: CASSFYGQGAYEQYF. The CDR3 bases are TGTGCCAGCAGCTTCTATGGACAGGGGGCCTACGAGCAGTACTTC.